This T cell receptor (beta chain) was recorded in a study of T cell changes during pregnancy in multiple sclerosis. The data were produced by immunoSEQ multiplex PCR, yet TCRdb's version contains in-frame clones alone and is incomplete. The sample holds about 50,000 clones, around 93% seen once. Specimen: CD8+ T cells from peripheral blood mononuclear cells, collected after pregnancy. The sequence derives from a female donor with multiple sclerosis, enrolled in a pregnancy study.

In DNA form, the CDR3 reads TGCAGTGCCCACTTGAACACTGAAGCTTTCTTT. This sequence encodes CSAHLNTEAFF. This chain connects TRBV20-1 to TRBJ1-1; no reliable D call. Germline V gene lookup returns CDR1 DFQATT and CDR2 SNEGSKA (reference sequence). The CDR3 loop spans 11 amino acids. V lost 6 bases, J lost 0 bases, and 5 bases lay in between.